Shown below are 26 T cell receptor beta chains from a single sample sequenced in a study of human T cells and chemical hapten exposure. Each CDR3 protein gets one entry after TCRdb re-called the RACE reads with MiXCR. The data show roughly 130,000 distinct CDR3 sequences, with about 9% seen just once and approximately 1.6% held by the top ten. Indicated time point: healthy volunteer bleed at 2 weeks. The starting material, unfractionated whole blood, was used for total RNA extraction. Sequencing input: whole blood. These receptors were taken from a male donor in good health. Some clones in this sample may be carry-over from other donors' samples.

The chain joins TRBV12-3 or TRBV12-4 to TRBJ2-1; 8 nucleotides match TRBD2. V was pared by 3 bases and J by 10 bases, with 8 bases of the junction left unmatched. This CDR3 has 14 amino acids. CDR3 amino acids: CASSFSSGSQEQFF. The CDR3 DNA sequence: TGTGCCAGCAGTTTCTCAAGCGGGAGCCAAGAGCAGTTCTTC.

This clonotype showed up just a few times. The chain couples TRBV5-5 to TRBJ2-2; D is unclear. The CDR3 contains 16 residues. With 1 base removed from V and 0 bases from J, the gap between germline ends came to 10 bases. The V gene's germline CDR1 is SGHKS and CDR2 YYEKEE (reference sequence). The CDR3 DNA is TGTGCCAGCAGCTTGTGGGCGGAATCGAACACCGGGGAGCTGTTTTTT. Protein product: CASSLWAESNTGELFF.

This clonotype was detected only once. A read error may be the cause here, since a much bigger clone is one base away. The chain couples TRBV20-1 to TRBJ2-7, with a possible D match to TRBD2 (7 bases). This CDR3 contains 14 residues. The germline CDR1 and CDR2 sequences are DFQATT and SNEGSKA (reference sequence). V was trimmed by 4 bases and J by 3 bases, leaving 16 bases between them. CDR3 bases: TGCAGTGCTAAAGGGGGAGGGTCCTTCTACGAGCAGTACTTC. Translation: CSAKGGGSFYEQYF.

The sample holds many counts of this clonotype. The gene calls are TRBV5-1 and TRBJ2-5; D remains unclear. This CDR3 comprises 13 residues. V was trimmed by 3 bases and J by 2 bases, leaving 8 bases between them. Germline CDR1 is SGHRS and CDR2 is YFSETQ. For the CDR3, the DNA is TGCGCCAGCAGCTCGACCGGACAAGAGACCCAGTACTTC. This sequence encodes CASSSTGQETQYF.

Only a few counts were recorded for this clonotype. The chain is built from TRBV5-6 and TRBJ2-1; D might be TRBD1 or TRBD2, each matching 5 bases. The CDR3 is 13 residues long. Germline V gene sequence: CDR1 SGHDT, CDR2 YYEEEE. Trimming removed 3 bases from V and 5 bases from J, with 9 bases in between. CDR3 DNA sequence: TGTGCCAGCAGCTCGGGACGGCACAATGAGCAGTTCTTC. Encoded protein: CASSSGRHNEQFF.

This chain joins TRBV20-1 and TRBJ2-2; D uncertain. CDR1 DFQATT and CDR2 SNEGSKA come from the germline V gene (reference sequence). Trimming took off 3 bases at V and 1 base at J, with 9 bases between the two ends. The CDR3 has 14 amino acids. CDR3 protein: CSARRDKNTGELFF. In DNA form, the CDR3 reads TGCAGTGCTAGGCGAGACAAGAACACCGGGGAGCTGTTTTTT.

In its sample, this clonotype was seen many times. The genes are TRBV7-9 and TRBJ2-1, with D unresolved. CDR3 length equals 12 residues. CDR1 and CDR2 from the germline V gene are SEHNR and FQNEAQ (reference sequence). V lost 5 bases and J 6 bases, leaving 8 bases between the germline ends. CDR3 region: CASSQQSNEQFF. The CDR3 coding sequence is TGTGCCAGCAGCCAACAGAGCAATGAGCAGTTCTTC.

V is TRBV12-3 or TRBV12-4 and J is TRBJ2-7, with TRBD2 matching over 9 bases. J lost 2 bases, V lost 2 bases, and 1 base had no gene match. The CDR3 spans 14 residues. The CDR3 sequence: CASSLLAGTYEQYF. Here the CDR3 DNA reads TGTGCCAGCAGTTTACTAGCGGGAACCTACGAGCAGTACTTC.

This clonotype was observed a few times. This chain connects TRBV4-1 to TRBJ2-3; possibly TRBD1 for D (5 bases). Trimming took off 1 base at V and 2 bases at J, with 16 bases between the two ends. The CDR3 is made up of 17 amino acids. Looked up from germline, CDR1 is MGHRA and CDR2 is YSYEKL. This CDR3 reads CASSQVDRFRPTDTQYF. The CDR3 DNA is TGCGCCAGCAGCCAAGTAGACAGATTCAGGCCCACAGATACGCAGTATTTT.

This clonotype was picked up a small number of times. A much larger clone lies a single base off, so this may be a read error. V usage is TRBV3-1 and J usage is TRBJ2-5; D possibly matches TRBD1 or TRBD2 (5 bases each). Germline CDR1 and CDR2: LGHDT and YNNKEL (reference sequence). CDR3 length equals 15 residues. The DNA for the CDR3 is TGTACCAGCAGCCAAAAACGGGGCGTACAAGAGACCCAGTACTTC. Its translation: CTSSQKRGVQETQYF.

This chain connects TRBV29-1 to TRBJ1-1; D remains ambiguous. Looked up from germline, CDR1 is SQVTM and CDR2 is ANQGSEA. This CDR3 has 12 amino acids. V was pared by 3 bases and J by 5 bases, with 10 bases between. In DNA, the CDR3 is TGCAGCGTTGAGGAGGGCTTGACTGAAGCTTTCTTT. Its protein is CSVEEGLTEAFF. Together with reference TRBV29-1 and TRBJ1-1, the CDR3 gives the full variable domain: SAVISQKPSRDICQRGTSLTIQCQVDSQVTMMFWYRQQPGQSLTLIATANQGSEATYESGFVIDKFPISRPNLTFSTLTVSNMSPEDSSIYLCSVEEGLTEAFFGQGTRLTVV.

This chain joins TRBV7-8 and TRBJ1-1, with D unclear. Germline V gene lookup returns CDR1 SGHVS and CDR2 FQNEAQ. Trimming stripped 5 bases from V and 5 bases from J, with 15 bases between. This CDR3 comprises 14 residues. The CDR3 is CASSPIAGRTEAFF. The CDR3 nucleotides are TGTGCCAGCAGCCCAATCGCGGGGAGGACTGAAGCTTTCTTT.

This clonotype has at least ten counts. This rearrangement joins TRBV7-9 to TRBJ2-1; D unresolved. Trimming took 0 bases from V and 0 from J, leaving 9 bases between them. This CDR3 is 16 amino acids long. Germline V gene data show CDR1 as SEHNR and CDR2 as FQNEAQ (reference sequence). CDR3 sequence (DNA): TGTGCCAGCAGCTTAGCGGTCGGCAGCTCCTACAATGAGCAGTTCTTC. This codes for CASSLAVGSSYNEQFF.

This clonotype was recorded many times. This rearrangement joins TRBV20-1 to TRBJ2-4, with a tentative D call TRBD1 (5 bases). The V gene lost 4 bases and the J gene lost 0 bases, with 13 bases spanning the gap. Per the germline V gene, CDR1 is DFQATT and CDR2 is SNEGSKA (reference sequence). The CDR3 is 15 amino acids. This chain's CDR3 is CSAITGFLAKNIQYF. Written as DNA, the CDR3 is TGCAGTGCTATTACAGGCTTTCTAGCCAAAAACATTCAGTACTTC.

The sample holds a few counts of this clonotype. The CDR3: CSVEWDPTFF. CDR3 DNA sequence: TGCAGCGTTGAATGGGACCCAACTTTCTTT. The chain combines TRBV29-1 with TRBJ1-1, with D perhaps TRBD1 (5 bases). The germline V gene has CDR1 SQVTM and CDR2 ANQGSEA. With 2 bases removed from V and 12 bases from J, the gap between germline ends came to 10 bases. CDR3 length equals 10 residues.

The V gene is TRBV2, the J gene TRBJ2-1; D is undetermined. CDR3 length: 14 amino acids. V was trimmed by 5 bases and J by 0 bases, leaving 8 bases between them. Germline V CDR1 and CDR2: SNHLY, FYNNEI. The CDR3 protein is CASSQSSSYNEQFF. The CDR3 bases are TGTGCCAGCAGTCAATCGAGCTCCTACAATGAGCAGTTCTTC. The whole variable domain, filled in from reference TRBV2 and TRBJ2-1, reads EPEVTQTPSHQVTQMGQEVILRCVPISNHLYFYWYRQILGQKVEFLVSFYNNEISEKSEIFDDQFSVERPDGSNFTLKIRSTKLEDSAMYFCASSQSSSYNEQFFGPGTRLTVL.

V gene TRBV9 combines with J gene TRBJ2-1; D uncertain. The CDR3 has 13 amino acids. From germline, CDR1 is SGDLS and CDR2 YYNGEE. The germline V and J ends were trimmed by 0 bases and 7 bases, with 8 bases remaining between them. The DNA of the CDR3 is TGTGCCAGCAGCGTAGGCCCAGAAAATGAGCAGTTCTTC. This gives the protein CASSVGPENEQFF.

The V call is TRBV7-2, the J call TRBJ2-3; D remains ambiguous. Trimming removed 5 bases at V and 2 bases at J, with 14 bases between. Germline CDR1 reads SGHTA; CDR2 reads FQGNSA. The CDR3 is made up of 15 amino acids. Here the CDR3 reads CASSPGPRLTDTQYF. CDR3 DNA: TGTGCCAGCAGCCCCGGGCCACGACTCACAGATACGCAGTATTTT.

This clonotype was detected ten times or more. The V call is TRBV10-3, the J call TRBJ2-7; TRBD2 agrees at 11 bases. V shed 2 bases, J shed 3 bases, and the junction held 6 bases outside the gene matches. Germline loops: CDR1 ENHRY, CDR2 SYGVKD. The CDR3 spans 16 residues. This chain's CDR3 is CAISETSGRRNYEQYF. CDR3 nucleotides: TGTGCCATCAGTGAGACTAGCGGGAGACGGAACTACGAGCAGTACTTC.

This clonotype was counted only a few times. The V call is TRBV5-1, the J call TRBJ2-2; TRBD2 aligns across 10 bases. V lost 4 bases, J lost 4 bases, and 7 bases stayed unmatched. This CDR3 region has 16 residues. Germline lookup yields CDR1 SGHRS and CDR2 YFSETQ. CDR3 sequence (DNA): TGCGCCAGCAGCGATCCTAGCGGGAGTGCCACCGGGGAGCTGTTTTTT. Its protein product is CASSDPSGSATGELFF.

The table lists this clonotype with a few counts. This sequence joins TRBV29-1 and TRBJ1-5; D remains unclear. The CDR3 is made up of 14 amino acids. Trimming shortened V by 6 bases and J by 3 bases, and 15 bases separated the two germline ends. Per the germline V gene, CDR1 is SQVTM and CDR2 is ANQGSEA. The CDR3 region is CSVVTPGDNQPQHF. The CDR3 DNA reads TGCAGCGTAGTGACGCCGGGTGACAATCAGCCCCAGCATTTT.

To note about this clonotype: Mismatch with germline at one junction end may stem from a read error. The rearrangement uses TRBV7-2 and TRBJ1-1; D is undetermined. The germline V gene has CDR1 SGHTA and CDR2 FQGNSA. This CDR3 has 13 amino acids. CDR3 protein: CASSLGLKTEAFF. CDR3 bases: TGTGCCAGCAGCTTAGGACTGAAGACTGAAGCTTTCTTT.

The chain uses TRBV11-1 and TRBJ2-7; 7 bases agree with TRBD1. V was pared by 3 bases and J by 5 bases, with 7 bases of the junction left unmatched. The CDR3 length is 14 residues. CDR1 SGHAT and CDR2 FQDESV come from the germline V gene (reference sequence). The CDR3 DNA is TGTGCCAGCAGCTTCTTAGGGGGCGCCGACGAGCAGTACTTC. Amino acid sequence: CASSFLGGADEQYF.

CDR3 nucleotides: TGTGCCACCAGCAGCCGACAGGGCTGGGACACTGAAGCTTTCTTT. This translates into CATSSRQGWDTEAFF. This sequence joins TRBV15 and TRBJ1-1, with TRBD1 matching over 7 bases. Germline CDR1 reads LNHNV; CDR2 reads YYDKDF (reference sequence). The CDR3 has 15 residues. With 3 bases clipped from V and 3 bases from J, the junction kept 7 bases outside the gene matches.

This clonotype came up a few times. J is TRBJ1-1 and V is TRBV7-6; TRBD1 matches at 7 bases. Trimming at V came to 3 bases and at J to 11 bases, leaving 18 bases not matched to a gene. Germline loops: CDR1 SGHVS, CDR2 FNYEAQ. The CDR3 has 16 amino acids. CDR3 nucleotide sequence: TGTGCCAGCAGCTTGGTTCCGGGACAGCTATGGCGTCATGCTTTCTTT. It codes for CASSLVPGQLWRHAFF.

In the case of this clonotype: This may be a read error, as it is one base from a much larger clone. The chain recombines TRBV5-1 with TRBJ2-4; 10 nucleotides line up with TRBD1. This CDR3 is built from 15 residues. Per the germline V gene, CDR1 is SGHRS and CDR2 is YFSETQ. Trimming removed 1 base from V and 10 bases from J; junction bases left unmatched: 8. CDR3 protein: CASSLMAGQGPIQYF. The CDR3 region has the DNA TGCGCCAGCAGCTTGATGGCGGGACAGGGGCCTATTCAGTACTTC.